These 25 T cell receptor beta chains were sequenced from one sample in a study of long-term antiretroviral therapy in people with HIV. Survey level was the resolution at which the v3.0 immunoSEQ assay ran. Sequencing used immunoSEQ multiplex PCR; TCRdb keeps in-frame clones, though not all of them. The data contain 25,000 to 35,000 clones, 70% to 90% of them seen just once; the ten biggest clones take up 3% to 4.5%. The sample consisted of unsorted PBMCs, taken 0.8 years before starting antiretroviral therapy. The receptors shown here come from a man between 18 and 35 years old with HIV.

This chain links TRBV7-8 with TRBJ2-1; tentative D call: TRBD2 (5 bases). The CDR3 spans 15 residues. The germline V gene encodes CDR1 SGHVS and CDR2 FQNEAQ. V shed 3 bases and J shed 7 bases, with 16 bases lying between them. CDR3 residues: CASSFGSLALNEQFF. For the CDR3, the DNA is TGTGCCAGCAGCTTCGGGTCCCTAGCTCTAAATGAGCAGTTCTTC.

This clone has more than one count but fewer than ten. This chain uses TRBV9 with TRBJ1-5; D gene unclear. With 0 bases removed from V and 7 bases from J, the gap between germline ends came to 8 bases. Germline V CDR1 and CDR2: SGDLS, YYNGEE. CDR3 length equals 13 residues. The CDR3 coding sequence is TGTGCCAGCAGCGTAGATCCGGTGCAGCCCCAGCATTTT. It translates to CASSVDPVQPQHF.

J is TRBJ2-5 and V is TRBV6-5; 9 bases agree with TRBD1. The CDR3 sequence is 15 residues long. From germline, CDR1 is MNHEY and CDR2 SVGAGI. V dropped 2 bases and J dropped 4; count of bases not matched to a gene: 5. CDR3 coding DNA: TGTGCCAGCAGTTACACGGGGGGACAGGGAGAGACCCAGTACTTC. Encoded protein: CASSYTGGQGETQYF.

This clone has just one count. The genes are TRBV5-4 and TRBJ2-3, with unresolved D. Between the trimmed V and J ends, which lost 3 bases and 5 bases, there was a span of 19 bases. CDR1 and CDR2 from the germline V gene are SGHNT and YYREEE (reference sequence). The length of the CDR3 is 16 residues. CDR3 sequence: CASSSPYPALGDTQYF. The CDR3 coding sequence is TGTGCCAGCAGCTCTCCCTACCCCGCGTTGGGAGATACGCAGTATTTT.

This chain uses TRBV21-1 with TRBJ2-5; whether TRBD2, the table's D call, matches the DNA was not checked. TRBV21-1 is tagged as a pseudogene. There are 14 residues in the CDR3. CDR3 nucleotide sequence: TGTGCCAGCAGCAACGGCCCAGCGAGAGAGACCCAGTACTTC. Its protein product is CASSNGPARETQYF.

The chain combines TRBV14 with TRBJ2-2; D is uncertain. V dropped 1 base and J dropped 4 bases, with 10 bases sitting between them. The germline CDR1 and CDR2 sequences are SGHDN and FVKESK. The CDR3 is 15 residues long. This CDR3 reads CASSQGPGFTGELFF. CDR3 sequence (DNA): TGTGCCAGCAGCCAAGGTCCGGGCTTCACCGGGGAGCTGTTTTTT.

This chain joins TRBV7-2 and TRBJ1-3; no reliable D call. The V end lost 1 base, the J end lost 0 bases, and 10 bases lay between the germline ends. The CDR3 sequence is 16 residues long. Germline CDR1 and CDR2: SGHTA and FQGNSA. The CDR3 DNA reads TGTGCCAGCAGCTTAGGACGTGGCGGCTCTGGAAACACCATATATTTT. It codes for CASSLGRGGSGNTIYF.

The chain has TRBV19 and TRBJ1-1; 9 nucleotides match TRBD1. Trimming removed 4 bases from V and 1 base from J; junction bases left unmatched: 10. CDR3 size: 17 residues. Per the germline V gene, CDR1 is LNHDA and CDR2 is SQIVND (reference sequence). DNA of the CDR3: TGTGCCAGTAGTACGGCGACAGGGGGGCTGTCGAACACTGAAGCTTTCTTT. It codes for CASSTATGGLSNTEAFF.

The chain employs TRBV15 and TRBJ1-4; D remains ambiguous. The CDR3 covers 16 residues. V lost 3 bases and J 4 bases, leaving 15 bases between the germline ends. Germline CDR1 and CDR2: LNHNV and YYDKDF (reference sequence). The CDR3 coding sequence is TGTGCCACCAGCAGGGGCTCCGGTTGGGATAATGAAAAACTGTTTTTT. The encoded protein is CATSRGSGWDNEKLFF.

The table lists this clone with a few counts. The chain carries TRBV7-2 and TRBJ1-2; D is unclear. V was trimmed by 4 bases and J by 7 bases, leaving 7 bases between them. CDR3 length equals 11 residues. Germline V gives CDR1 SGHTA, CDR2 FQGNSA. The CDR3 DNA reads as TGTGCCAGCAGCTCCCCCCGTGGCTACACCTTC. This gives the protein CASSSPRGYTF. The variable domain in full, with the rest retrieved from reference TRBV7-2 and TRBJ1-2, is GAGVSQSPSNKVTEKGKDVELRCDPISGHTALYWYRQSLGQGLEFLIYFQGNSAPDKSGLPSDRFSAERTGGSVSTLTIQRTQQEDSAVYLCASSSPRGYTFGSGTRLTVV.

The rearrangement uses TRBV27 and TRBJ1-1; D unclear. CDR3 length: 15 residues. The germline V and J ends were trimmed by 3 bases and 1 base, with 12 bases remaining between them. The germline CDR1 and CDR2 sequences are MNHEY and SMNVEV (reference sequence). The CDR3: CASSFHPLKNTEAFF. The CDR3 nucleotides are TGTGCCAGCAGTTTCCACCCTCTCAAGAACACTGAAGCTTTCTTT.

The chain employs TRBV4-1 and TRBJ1-1; no reliable D call. Trimming cost V 0 bases and J 4 bases, with 24 bases left between them. The CDR3 has 19 residues. Germline CDR1 and CDR2: MGHRA and YSYEKL. The CDR3 region is CASSQDHRTLVSLRTEAFF. In DNA, the CDR3 is TGCGCCAGCAGCCAAGATCATCGGACTCTCGTCTCCCTCCGCACTGAAGCTTTCTTT.

The genes are TRBV7-9 and TRBJ1-1; TRBD1 might be the D (5 bases). Trimming stripped 1 base from V and 7 bases from J, with 19 bases between. CDR3 length: 16 residues. Germline loops: CDR1 SEHNR, CDR2 FQNEAQ (reference sequence). Here the CDR3 reads CASSLGLLFGQIEAFF. In DNA, the CDR3 is TGTGCCAGCAGCTTAGGGTTATTGTTTGGACAAATTGAAGCTTTCTTT.

The genes are TRBV29-1 and TRBJ2-3; a weak D match, TRBD2 (5 bases). Germline assignment: CDR1 SQVTM and CDR2 ANQGSEA. This CDR3 is built from 13 residues. V lost 7 bases, J lost 0 bases, and 11 bases lay in between. CDR3: CSGTSTSTDTQYF. Here the CDR3 DNA reads TGCAGCGGGACTTCGACTAGCACAGATACGCAGTATTTT.

The table lists this clone with a few counts. V gene TRBV19 combines with J gene TRBJ2-6; 7 bases align to TRBD1. From germline, CDR1 is LNHDA and CDR2 SQIVND (reference sequence). CDR3 length: 15 amino acids. The trim removed 10 bases at V and 0 bases at J, leaving 6 bases unmatched. CDR3 amino acids: CATRDRSSGANVLTF. DNA for the CDR3: TGTGCCACCCGGGACAGAAGCTCTGGGGCCAACGTCCTGACTTTC.

The rearrangement joins TRBV15 to TRBJ2-7, with a tentative D call TRBD2 (6 bases). V lost 5 bases and J 1 base, leaving 12 bases between the germline ends. The CDR3 loop spans 14 amino acids. Germline lookup yields CDR1 LNHNV and CDR2 YYDKDF (reference sequence). In DNA form, the CDR3 reads TGTGCCACCAGCGAACGGAGGGCATCCTACGAGCAGTACTTC. Translated, it gives CATSERRASYEQYF. Using reference TRBV15 and TRBJ2-7 for the parts outside the CDR3, the full variable domain is DAMVIQNPRYQVTQFGKPVTLSCSQTLNHNVMYWYQQKSSQAPKLLFHYYDKDFNNEADTPDNFQSRRPNTSFCFLDIRSPGLGDTAMYLCATSERRASYEQYFGPGTRLTVT.

The chain joins TRBV4-1 to TRBJ1-1; D is possibly TRBD1 (6 bases). The CDR3 has 15 residues. Germline V gives CDR1 MGHRA, CDR2 YSYEKL. V lost 5 bases and J 1 base, leaving 14 bases between the germline ends. CDR3 nucleotide sequence: TGCGCCAGCAGCTACGTCGAACAGGGGAACACTGAAGCTTTCTTT. It is translated as CASSYVEQGNTEAFF.

This sequence joins TRBV4-2 and TRBJ2-5; TRBD2 might be the D (5 bases). Germline-derived CDR1 and CDR2 are LGHNA and YNFKEQ. The length of the CDR3 is 16 residues. V gave up 4 bases and J gave up 6 bases, with 21 bases separating them. CDR3 nucleotide sequence: TGTGCCAGCAGCCGACTCTGGACTGGTGAAGAGCAGACCCAGTACTTC. This gives the protein CASSRLWTGEEQTQYF.

This chain links TRBV7-9 with TRBJ2-1, with 12 bases fitting TRBD2. The V and J ends lost 5 bases and 8 bases, in that order; junction bases with no gene match: 13. The CDR3 consists of 17 residues. Per the germline V gene, CDR1 is SEHNR and CDR2 is FQNEAQ (reference sequence). This chain's CDR3 is CASSPPGLAGPGHEQFF. The CDR3 DNA follows: TGTGCCAGCAGCCCTCCTGGACTAGCGGGGCCGGGGCATGAGCAGTTCTTC.

V and J are TRBV15 and TRBJ1-5; 9 nucleotides line up with TRBD1. V was clipped by 9 bases and J by 7 bases; unmatched bases: 4. Germline values: CDR1 LNHNV, CDR2 YYDKDF (reference sequence). The CDR3 has 12 amino acids. CDR3 nucleotides: TGTGCCACGGGACAGGGCCCACAGCCCCAGCATTTT. It is translated as CATGQGPQPQHF.

CDR3 nucleotide sequence: TGTGCCAGCTCATCTCAGGGAAGTGGATACGAGCAGTACTTC. Its protein product is CASSSQGSGYEQYF. The rearrangement links TRBV18 to TRBJ2-7, with D possibly being TRBD1 (5 bases). This CDR3 contains 14 residues. The ends were cut back, 5 bases at V and 4 bases at J, with 15 bases in the middle. Per the germline V gene, CDR1 is KGHSH and CDR2 is LQKENI.

The chain combines TRBV18 with TRBJ1-5; TRBD1 aligns across 8 bases. CDR3 length equals 16 residues. V dropped 4 bases and J dropped 0; count of bases not matched to a gene: 5. The germline CDR1 and CDR2 sequences are KGHSH and LQKENI. The CDR3 DNA is TGTGCCAGCTCACTCTACAGGGGGGATAGCAATCAGCCCCAGCATTTT. It codes for CASSLYRGDSNQPQHF.

The V gene is TRBV27, the J gene TRBJ2-7; D unclear. Deletions cut 3 bases from V and 6 bases from J, with 6 bases between. The CDR3 consists of 11 residues. Germline V gene lookup returns CDR1 MNHEY and CDR2 SMNVEV (reference sequence). The CDR3 region has the DNA TGTGCCAGCAGTTTGGGTGGCGAGCAGTACTTC. This gives the protein CASSLGGEQYF.

The J gene is TRBJ2-7, the V gene TRBV7-9; D assignment may be TRBD1 or TRBD2 (5 bases each). Trimming shortened V by 10 bases and J by 1 base, and 14 bases separated the two germline ends. Germline-derived CDR1 and CDR2 are SEHNR and FQNEAQ (reference sequence). This CDR3 has 13 amino acids. In nucleotides, the CDR3 is TGTGCCACCAACCGGGACGCTTCCTACGAGCAGTACTTC. Translated, it gives CATNRDASYEQYF.

The chain joins TRBV7-2 to TRBJ2-3, with D uncertain. CDR3 length: 15 amino acids. The V end was cut by 1 base, the J end by 0 bases, with 8 bases between. Germline V gene sequence: CDR1 SGHTA, CDR2 FQGNSA. The CDR3 protein is CASSLVGYSTDTQYF. In DNA form, the CDR3 reads TGTGCCAGCAGCTTAGTGGGCTATAGCACAGATACGCAGTATTTT. The full variable domain, in which reference TRBV7-2 and TRBJ2-3 provide the parts outside the CDR3, is GAGVSQSPSNKVTEKGKDVELRCDPISGHTALYWYRQSLGQGLEFLIYFQGNSAPDKSGLPSDRFSAERTGGSVSTLTIQRTQQEDSAVYLCASSLVGYSTDTQYFGPGTRLTVL.